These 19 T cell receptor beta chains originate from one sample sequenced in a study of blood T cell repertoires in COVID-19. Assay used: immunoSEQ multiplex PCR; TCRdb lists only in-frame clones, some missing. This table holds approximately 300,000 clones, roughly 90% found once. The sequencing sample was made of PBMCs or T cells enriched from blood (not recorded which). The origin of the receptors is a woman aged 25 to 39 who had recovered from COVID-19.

CDR3 DNA: TGTGCCAGCAGCTTTGCTGGGACAGGGAATAACTATGGCTACACCTTC. This encodes CASSFAGTGNNYGYTF. The chain carries TRBV7-8 and TRBJ1-2; 9 nucleotides agree with TRBD1. Per the germline V gene, CDR1 is SGHVS and CDR2 is FQNEAQ. The CDR3 is 16 residues long. V was clipped by 3 bases and J by 1 base; unmatched bases: 6.

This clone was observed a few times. The CDR3 loop reads CATSDRWGIPQHF. The CDR3 DNA reads TGTGCCACCAGTGATCGATGGGGCATACCCCAGCATTTT. This chain links TRBV24-1 with TRBJ1-5, with D tentatively TRBD1 (5 bases). This CDR3 has 13 amino acids. Germline V gene lookup returns CDR1 KGHDR and CDR2 SFDVKD. Trimming pared 3 bases from V and 10 bases from J, leaving 12 bases between.

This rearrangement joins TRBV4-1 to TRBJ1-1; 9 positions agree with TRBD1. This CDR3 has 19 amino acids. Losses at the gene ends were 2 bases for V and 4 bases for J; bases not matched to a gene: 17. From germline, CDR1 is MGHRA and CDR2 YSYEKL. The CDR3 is CASSQPPGQGRGLRTEAFF. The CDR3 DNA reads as TGCGCCAGCAGCCAACCCCCGGGACAGGGTAGGGGGCTGCGCACTGAAGCTTTCTTT.

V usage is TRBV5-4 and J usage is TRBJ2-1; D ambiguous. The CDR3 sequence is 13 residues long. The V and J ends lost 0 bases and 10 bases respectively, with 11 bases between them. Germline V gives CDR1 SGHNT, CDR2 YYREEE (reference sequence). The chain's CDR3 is CASSLGGLREQFF. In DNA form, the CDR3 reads TGTGCCAGCAGCTTGGGAGGTCTTCGGGAGCAGTTCTTC.

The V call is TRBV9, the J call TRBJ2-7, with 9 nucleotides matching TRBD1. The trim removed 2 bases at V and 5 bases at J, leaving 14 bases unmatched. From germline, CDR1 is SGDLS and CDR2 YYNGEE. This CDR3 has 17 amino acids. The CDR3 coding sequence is TGTGCCAGCAGCGTTGCGTCGGCTGGGACAGGGCTCGACGAGCAGTACTTC. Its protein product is CASSVASAGTGLDEQYF.

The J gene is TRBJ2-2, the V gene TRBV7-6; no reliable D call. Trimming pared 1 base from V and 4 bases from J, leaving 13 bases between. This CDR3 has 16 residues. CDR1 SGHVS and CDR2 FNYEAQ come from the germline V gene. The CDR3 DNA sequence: TGTGCCAGCAGCTTAGGGTCGCAGCAGGCCACCGGGGAGCTGTTTTTT. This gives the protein CASSLGSQQATGELFF.

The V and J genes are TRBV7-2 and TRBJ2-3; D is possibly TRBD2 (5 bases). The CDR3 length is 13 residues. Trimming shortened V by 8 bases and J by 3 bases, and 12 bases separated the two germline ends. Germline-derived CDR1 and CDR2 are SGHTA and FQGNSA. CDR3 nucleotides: TGTGCCAGCGAACTAGTGGGAACAGATACGCAGTATTTT. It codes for CASELVGTDTQYF.

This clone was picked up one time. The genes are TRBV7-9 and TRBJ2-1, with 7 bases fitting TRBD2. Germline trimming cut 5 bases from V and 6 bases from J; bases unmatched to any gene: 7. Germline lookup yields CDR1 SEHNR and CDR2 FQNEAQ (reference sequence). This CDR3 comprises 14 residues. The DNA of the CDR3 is TGTGCCAGCAGCCCCCGGGCTAGCGGCAATGAGCAGTTCTTC. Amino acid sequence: CASSPRASGNEQFF.

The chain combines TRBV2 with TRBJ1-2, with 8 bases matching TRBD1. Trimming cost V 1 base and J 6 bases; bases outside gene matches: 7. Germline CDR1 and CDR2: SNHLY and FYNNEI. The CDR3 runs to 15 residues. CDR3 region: CASSEVRDRSDGYTF. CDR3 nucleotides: TGTGCCAGCAGTGAAGTCCGGGACAGGTCTGATGGCTACACCTTC.

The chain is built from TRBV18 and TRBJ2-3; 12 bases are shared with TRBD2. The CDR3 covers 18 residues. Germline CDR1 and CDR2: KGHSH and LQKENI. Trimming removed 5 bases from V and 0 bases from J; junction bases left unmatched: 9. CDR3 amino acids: CASSTRLAGAQSTDTQYF. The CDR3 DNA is TGTGCCAGCTCAACCCGACTAGCGGGGGCCCAAAGCACAGATACGCAGTATTTT.

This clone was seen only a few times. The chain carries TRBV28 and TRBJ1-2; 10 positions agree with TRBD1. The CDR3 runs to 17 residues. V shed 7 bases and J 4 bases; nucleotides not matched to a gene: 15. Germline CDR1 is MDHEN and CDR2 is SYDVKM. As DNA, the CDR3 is TGTGCCAGCATGGCGGGGGGGACAGGGGTTGGGAGCTATGGCTACACCTTC. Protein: CASMAGGTGVGSYGYTF.

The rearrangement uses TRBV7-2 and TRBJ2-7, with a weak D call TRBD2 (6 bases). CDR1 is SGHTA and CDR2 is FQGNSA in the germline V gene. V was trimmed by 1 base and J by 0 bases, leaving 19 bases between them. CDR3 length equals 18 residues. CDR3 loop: CASSLDGMSRGASYEQYF. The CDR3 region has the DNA TGTGCCAGCAGCTTAGATGGTATGTCGCGCGGGGCCTCCTACGAGCAGTACTTC.

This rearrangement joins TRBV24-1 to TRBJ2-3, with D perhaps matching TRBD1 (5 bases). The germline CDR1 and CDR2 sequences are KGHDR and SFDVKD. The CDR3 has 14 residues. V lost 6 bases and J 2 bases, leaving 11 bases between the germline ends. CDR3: CATSRQLPTDTQYF. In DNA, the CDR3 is TGTGCCACCAGTCGACAGCTACCCACAGATACGCAGTATTTT.

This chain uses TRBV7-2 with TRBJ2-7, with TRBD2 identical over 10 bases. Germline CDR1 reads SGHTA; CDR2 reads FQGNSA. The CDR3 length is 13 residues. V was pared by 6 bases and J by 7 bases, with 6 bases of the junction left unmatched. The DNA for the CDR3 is TGTGCCAGCAGACTGATAGCGGGAGGTGAGCAGTACTTC. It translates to CASRLIAGGEQYF. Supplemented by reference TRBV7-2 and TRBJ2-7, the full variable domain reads GAGVSQSPSNKVTEKGKDVELRCDPISGHTALYWYRQSLGQGLEFLIYFQGNSAPDKSGLPSDRFSAERTGGSVSTLTIQRTQQEDSAVYLCASRLIAGGEQYFGPGTRLTVT.

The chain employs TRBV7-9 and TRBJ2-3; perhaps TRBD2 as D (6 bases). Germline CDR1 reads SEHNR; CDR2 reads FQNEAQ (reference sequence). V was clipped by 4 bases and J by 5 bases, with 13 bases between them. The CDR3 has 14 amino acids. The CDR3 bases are TGTGCCAGCAGCTGGCAGGGAGCGGGAGATACGCAGTATTTT. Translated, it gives CASSWQGAGDTQYF.

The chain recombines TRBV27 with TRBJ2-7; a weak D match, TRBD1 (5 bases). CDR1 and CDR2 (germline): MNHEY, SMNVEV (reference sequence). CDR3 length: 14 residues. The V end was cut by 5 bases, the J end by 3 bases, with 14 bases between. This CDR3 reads CASSQLGQGYEQYF. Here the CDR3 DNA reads TGTGCCAGCAGTCAACTGGGTCAGGGCTACGAGCAGTACTTC.

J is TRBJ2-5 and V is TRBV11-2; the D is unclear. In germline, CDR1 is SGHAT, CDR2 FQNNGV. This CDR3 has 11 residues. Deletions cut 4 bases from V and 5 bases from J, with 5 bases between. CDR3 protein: CASSSLETQYF. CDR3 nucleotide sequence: TGTGCCAGCAGCTCCCTTGAGACCCAGTACTTC.

The CDR3 bases are TGTGCCAGCAGTCAGGGATGGCAGCCCCAGCATTTT. Translated, it gives CASSQGWQPQHF. The chain employs TRBV6-2 or TRBV6-3 and TRBJ1-5, with D perhaps TRBD1 (5 bases). In germline, CDR1 is MNHEY, CDR2 SVGEGT. This CDR3 is built from 12 residues. Deletions cut 5 bases from V and 7 bases from J, with 9 bases between.

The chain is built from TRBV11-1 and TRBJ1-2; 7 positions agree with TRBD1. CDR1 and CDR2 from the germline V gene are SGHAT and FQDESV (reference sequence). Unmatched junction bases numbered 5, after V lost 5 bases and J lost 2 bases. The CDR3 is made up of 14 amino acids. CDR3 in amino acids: CASSADRANYGYTF. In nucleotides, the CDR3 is TGTGCCAGCAGCGCCGACAGGGCAAACTATGGCTACACCTTC.